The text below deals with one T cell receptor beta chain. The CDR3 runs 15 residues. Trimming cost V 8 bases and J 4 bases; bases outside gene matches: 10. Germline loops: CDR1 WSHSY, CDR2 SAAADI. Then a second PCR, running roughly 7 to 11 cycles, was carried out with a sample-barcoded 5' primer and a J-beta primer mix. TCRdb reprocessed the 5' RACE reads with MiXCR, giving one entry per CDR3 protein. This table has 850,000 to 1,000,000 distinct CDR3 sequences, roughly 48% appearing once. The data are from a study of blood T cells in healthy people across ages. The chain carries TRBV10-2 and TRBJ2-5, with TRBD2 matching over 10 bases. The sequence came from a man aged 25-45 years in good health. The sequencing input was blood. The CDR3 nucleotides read TGCGCCAGCGCCTTACTAGCGGGGTCGGGAGAGACCCAGTACTTC. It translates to CASALLAGSGETQYF.